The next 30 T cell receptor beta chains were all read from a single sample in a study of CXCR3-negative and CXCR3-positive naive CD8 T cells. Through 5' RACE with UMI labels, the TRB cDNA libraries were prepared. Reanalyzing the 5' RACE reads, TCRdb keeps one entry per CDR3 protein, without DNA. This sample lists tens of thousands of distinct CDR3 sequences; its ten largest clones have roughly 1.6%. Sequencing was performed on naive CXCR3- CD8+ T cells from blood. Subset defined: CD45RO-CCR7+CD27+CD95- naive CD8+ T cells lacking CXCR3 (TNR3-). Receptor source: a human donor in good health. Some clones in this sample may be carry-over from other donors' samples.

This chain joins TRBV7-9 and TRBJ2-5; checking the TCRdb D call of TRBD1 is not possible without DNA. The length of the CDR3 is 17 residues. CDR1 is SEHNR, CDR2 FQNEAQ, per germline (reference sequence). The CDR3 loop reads CASSSIGQGAVEETQYF.

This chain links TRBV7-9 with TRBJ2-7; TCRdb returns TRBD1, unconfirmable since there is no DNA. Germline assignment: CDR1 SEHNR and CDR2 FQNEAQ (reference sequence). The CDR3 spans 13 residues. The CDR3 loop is CASGDRGPKEQYF.

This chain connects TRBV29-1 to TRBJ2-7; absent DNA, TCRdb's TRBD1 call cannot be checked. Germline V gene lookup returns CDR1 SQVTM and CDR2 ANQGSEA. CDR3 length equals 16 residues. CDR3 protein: CSVEEEGPGRVDEQYF.

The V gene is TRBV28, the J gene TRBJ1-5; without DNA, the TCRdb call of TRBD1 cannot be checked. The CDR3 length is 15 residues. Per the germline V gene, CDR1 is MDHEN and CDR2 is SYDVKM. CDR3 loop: CASNIQGLGNQPQHF.

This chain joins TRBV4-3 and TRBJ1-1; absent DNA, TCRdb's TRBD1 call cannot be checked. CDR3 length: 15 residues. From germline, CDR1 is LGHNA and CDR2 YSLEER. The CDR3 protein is CASSQDRGPNTEAFF.

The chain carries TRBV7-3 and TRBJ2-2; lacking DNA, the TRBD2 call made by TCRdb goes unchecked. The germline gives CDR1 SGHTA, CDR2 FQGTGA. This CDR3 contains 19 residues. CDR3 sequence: CASSFSWTSGGDETGELFF.

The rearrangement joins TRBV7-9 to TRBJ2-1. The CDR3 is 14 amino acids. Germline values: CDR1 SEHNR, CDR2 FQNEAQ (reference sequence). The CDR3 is CASSLVPRYNEQFF.

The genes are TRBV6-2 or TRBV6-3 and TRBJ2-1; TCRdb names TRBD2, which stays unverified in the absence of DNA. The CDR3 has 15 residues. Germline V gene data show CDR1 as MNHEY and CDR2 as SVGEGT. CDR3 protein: CASSYILAGVNEQFF.

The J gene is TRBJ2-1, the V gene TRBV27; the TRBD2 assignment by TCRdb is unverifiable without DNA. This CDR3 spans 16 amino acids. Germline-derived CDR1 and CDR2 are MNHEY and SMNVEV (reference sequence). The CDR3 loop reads CASSLLLAGGPNEQFF.

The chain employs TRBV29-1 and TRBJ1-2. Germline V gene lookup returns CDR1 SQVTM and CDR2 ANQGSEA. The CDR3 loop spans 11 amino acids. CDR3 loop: CSVEQTMGYTF.

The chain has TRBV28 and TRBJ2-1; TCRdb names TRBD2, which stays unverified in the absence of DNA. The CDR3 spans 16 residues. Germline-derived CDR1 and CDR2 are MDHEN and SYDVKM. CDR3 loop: CASSSTTSGGADEQFF.

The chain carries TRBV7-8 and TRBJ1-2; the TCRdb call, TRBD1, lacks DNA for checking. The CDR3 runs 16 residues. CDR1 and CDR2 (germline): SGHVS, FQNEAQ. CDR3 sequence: CASSLAGGAPGYGYTF.

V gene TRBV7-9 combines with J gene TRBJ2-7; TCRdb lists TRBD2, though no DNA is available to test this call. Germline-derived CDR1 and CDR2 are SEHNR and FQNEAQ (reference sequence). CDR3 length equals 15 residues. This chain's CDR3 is CASSPPRSPGGEQYF.

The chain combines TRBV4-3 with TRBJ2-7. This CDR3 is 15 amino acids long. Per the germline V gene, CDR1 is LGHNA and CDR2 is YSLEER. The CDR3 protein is CASSAVVAFPYEQYF.

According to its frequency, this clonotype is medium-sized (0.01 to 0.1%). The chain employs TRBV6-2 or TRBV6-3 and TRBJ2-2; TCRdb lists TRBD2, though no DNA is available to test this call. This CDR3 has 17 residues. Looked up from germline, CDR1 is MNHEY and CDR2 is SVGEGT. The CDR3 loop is CASSYSSGESDTGELFF.

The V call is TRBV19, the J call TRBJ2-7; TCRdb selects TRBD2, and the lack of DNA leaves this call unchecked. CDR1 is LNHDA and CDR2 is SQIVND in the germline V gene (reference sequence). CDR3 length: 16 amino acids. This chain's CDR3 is CASSIGQLAGAYEQYF.

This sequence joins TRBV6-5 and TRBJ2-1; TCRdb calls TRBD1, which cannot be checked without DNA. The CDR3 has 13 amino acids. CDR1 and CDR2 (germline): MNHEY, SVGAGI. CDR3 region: CASSWDSYNEQFF.

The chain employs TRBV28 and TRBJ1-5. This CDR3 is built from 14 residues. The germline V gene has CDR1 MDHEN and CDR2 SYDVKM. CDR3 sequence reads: CASSYAGSNQPQHF.

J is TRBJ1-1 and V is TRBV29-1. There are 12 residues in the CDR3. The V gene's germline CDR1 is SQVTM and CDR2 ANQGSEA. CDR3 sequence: CSDSGGNTEAFF.

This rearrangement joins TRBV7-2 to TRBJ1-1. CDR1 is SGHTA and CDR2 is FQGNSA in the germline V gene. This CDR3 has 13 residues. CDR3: CASSPVGYTEAFF.

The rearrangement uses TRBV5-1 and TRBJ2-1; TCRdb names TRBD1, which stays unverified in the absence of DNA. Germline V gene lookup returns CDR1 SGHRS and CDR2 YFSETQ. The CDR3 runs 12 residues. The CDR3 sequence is CASSTDRDEQFF.

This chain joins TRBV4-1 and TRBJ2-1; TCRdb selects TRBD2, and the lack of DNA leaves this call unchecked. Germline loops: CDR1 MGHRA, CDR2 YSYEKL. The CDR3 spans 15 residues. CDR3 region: CASSLLLAGNNEQFF.

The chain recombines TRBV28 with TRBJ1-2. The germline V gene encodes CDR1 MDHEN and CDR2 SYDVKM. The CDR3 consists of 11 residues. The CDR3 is CASSPSVGYTF.

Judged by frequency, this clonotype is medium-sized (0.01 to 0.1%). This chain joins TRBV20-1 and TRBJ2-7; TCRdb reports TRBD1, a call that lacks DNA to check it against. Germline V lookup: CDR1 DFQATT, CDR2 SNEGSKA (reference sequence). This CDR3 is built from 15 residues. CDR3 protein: CSVQSAGGESYEQYF.

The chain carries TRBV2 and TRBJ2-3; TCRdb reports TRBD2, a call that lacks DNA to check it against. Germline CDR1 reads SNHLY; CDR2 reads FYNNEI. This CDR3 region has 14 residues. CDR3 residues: CASSEQAGPDTQYF.

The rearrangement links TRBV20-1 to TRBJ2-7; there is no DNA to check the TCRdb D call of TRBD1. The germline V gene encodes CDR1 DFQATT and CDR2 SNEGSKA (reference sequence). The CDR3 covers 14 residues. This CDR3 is CSASGLDRYYEQYF.

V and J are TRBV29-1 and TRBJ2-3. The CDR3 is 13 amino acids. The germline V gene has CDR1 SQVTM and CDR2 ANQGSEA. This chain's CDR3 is CSGTGLQINTQYF.

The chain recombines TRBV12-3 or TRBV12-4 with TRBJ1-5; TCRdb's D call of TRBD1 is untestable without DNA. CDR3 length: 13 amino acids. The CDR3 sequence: CASSREQDQPQHF.

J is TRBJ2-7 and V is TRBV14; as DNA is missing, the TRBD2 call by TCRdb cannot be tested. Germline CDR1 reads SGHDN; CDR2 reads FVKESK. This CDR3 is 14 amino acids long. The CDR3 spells CASSQLGPGNEQYF.

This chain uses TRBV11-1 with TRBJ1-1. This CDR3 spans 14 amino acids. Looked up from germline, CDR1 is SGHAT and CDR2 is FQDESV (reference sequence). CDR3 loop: CASSLGAGDTEAFF.